These 30 T cell receptor beta chains originate from one sample sequenced in a study of T cells in Graves' hyperthyroidism and ophthalmopathy. TCR beta CDR3 regions were amplified from RNA transcripts. The HTBI primer set was used in a first-round RT-PCR of the TCR CDR3. TCRdb used MiXCR to reprocess the multiplex PCR reads, holding one entry per CDR3 protein. The repertoire consists of about 400,000 distinct CDR3 sequences, with around an eighth occurring once and the leading ten covering 25% to 30%. Sequences were obtained from blood. Receptor source: a man aged 50 or older with Graves' ophthalmopathy.

This clonotype was counted a few times. This chain links TRBV14 with TRBJ1-4; the D gene is possibly TRBD1 (5 bases). The CDR3 has 17 amino acids. V lost 4 bases to trimming and J lost 0 bases, with 15 bases between them. Germline V CDR1 and CDR2: SGHDN, FVKESK. The CDR3 sequence is CASSRSRVLATNEKLFF. The CDR3 DNA is TGTGCCAGCAGCCGATCCAGGGTTTTGGCAACTAATGAAAAACTGTTTTTT. Together with reference TRBV14 and TRBJ1-4, the CDR3 gives the full variable domain: EAGVTQFPSHSVIEKGQTVTLRCDPISGHDNLYWYRRVMGKEIKFLLHFVKESKQDESGMPNNRFLAERTGGTYSTLKVQPAELEDSGVYFCASSRSRVLATNEKLFFGSGTQLSVL.

This clonotype was counted at least ten times. V usage is TRBV5-5 and J usage is TRBJ2-2; 7 bases are a match to TRBD2. Looked up from germline, CDR1 is SGHKS and CDR2 is YYEKEE (reference sequence). Trimming cost V 4 bases and J 0 bases; bases outside gene matches: 3. The CDR3 loop spans 15 amino acids. CDR3 loop: CASSRLAPNTGELFF. CDR3 DNA sequence: TGTGCCAGCAGCCGACTAGCCCCGAACACCGGGGAGCTGTTTTTT.

There are a few counts of this clonotype. The V call is TRBV5-6, the J call TRBJ2-2; the match to TRBD1 covers 9 bases. V dropped 1 base and J dropped 7; count of bases not matched to a gene: 5. This CDR3 contains 15 residues. Per germline, CDR1 SGHDT and CDR2 YYEEEE. The CDR3 DNA reads as TGTGCCAGCAGCTTGCTGGGACAGGGTATCGGGGAGCTGTTTTTT. This sequence encodes CASSLLGQGIGELFF.

In this sample, this clonotype turned up many times. The chain has TRBV7-8 and TRBJ2-3; the match to TRBD2 covers 13 bases. V gave up 6 bases and J gave up 1 base; unmatched junction bases: 1. The germline gives CDR1 SGHVS, CDR2 FQNEAQ. CDR3 size: 15 residues. As DNA, the CDR3 is TGTGCCAGCAGTACTAGCGGGAGGGGCACAGATACGCAGTATTTT. Translating it yields CASSTSGRGTDTQYF.

There are a few counts of this clonotype. The chain employs TRBV4-2 and TRBJ2-3, with D possibly matching TRBD1 (6 bases). The CDR3 length is 16 residues. From germline, CDR1 is LGHNA and CDR2 YNFKEQ. V was clipped by 1 base and J by 0 bases, with 11 bases between them. The CDR3 sequence is CASSQVLQGSTDTQYF. As DNA, the CDR3 is TGTGCCAGCAGCCAAGTACTACAGGGAAGCACAGATACGCAGTATTTT.

The table lists this clonotype with many counts. The V and J genes are TRBV6-1 and TRBJ1-4, with a possible D match to TRBD1 (6 bases). The CDR3 has 14 amino acids. V shed 5 bases and J shed 5 bases, with 12 bases lying between them. The germline V gene has CDR1 MNHNS and CDR2 SASEGT. CDR3 protein: CASSFGQLNEKLFF. CDR3 DNA sequence: TGTGCCAGCAGTTTCGGACAGCTGAATGAAAAACTGTTTTTT.

This clonotype was counted at least ten times. V usage is TRBV28 and J usage is TRBJ2-5, with 13 bases identical to TRBD2. The CDR3 totals 17 residues. V gave up 6 bases and J gave up 5 bases; unmatched junction bases: 12. Per germline, CDR1 MDHEN and CDR2 SYDVKM. CDR3 DNA sequence: TGTGCCAGCAGAACACTAGCGGGAGGGCCATTGGTGGAGACCCAGTACTTC. This translates into CASRTLAGGPLVETQYF.

This clonotype occurred many times. The rearrangement links TRBV27 to TRBJ1-2; 7 nucleotides match TRBD1. V gave up 7 bases and J gave up 7 bases; unmatched junction bases: 9. Germline CDR1 reads MNHEY; CDR2 reads SMNVEV (reference sequence). The CDR3 contains 13 residues. In DNA form, the CDR3 reads TGTGCCAGCACAAACAGGGGAGCGGTTGGCTACACCTTC. This encodes CASTNRGAVGYTF.

In its sample, this clonotype was seen a few times. The CDR3 DNA reads TGTGCCAGCACCACGGGGAGTAAGGTAGCGGGAGGGGATGAGCAGTTCTTC. Residues: CASTTGSKVAGGDEQFF. The rearrangement links TRBV7-9 to TRBJ2-1; TRBD2 matches at 11 bases. The CDR3 loop spans 17 amino acids. Germline V lookup: CDR1 SEHNR, CDR2 FQNEAQ (reference sequence). J gave up 8 bases and V 7 bases, and 16 bases lay outside the gene matches.

In its sample, this clonotype was seen a few times. The chain couples TRBV27 to TRBJ2-2, with 10 nucleotides matching TRBD2. From germline, CDR1 is MNHEY and CDR2 SMNVEV (reference sequence). V trimming: 3 bases; J trimming: 4 bases; junction bases outside the gene matches: 2. The CDR3 runs 15 residues. The CDR3 DNA sequence: TGTGCCAGCAGTTTTAGGACTAGCGGCACCGGGGAGCTGTTTTTT. Translation: CASSFRTSGTGELFF.

Worth noting for this clonotype: The conserved phenylalanine or tryptophan is not found at the CDR3 terminus, so this likely reflects a read error. The gene calls are TRBV5-4 and TRBJ2-2; 7 nucleotides align to TRBD2. The CDR3 extends over 16 amino acids. Germline CDR1 SGHNT, CDR2 YYREEE (reference sequence). V shed 0 bases, J shed 1 base, and the junction held 3 bases outside the gene matches. DNA for the CDR3: TGTGCCAGCAGCTTGGTAGGCGGGAGGAACACCGGGGAGCTGTTTCTT. Amino acid sequence: CASSLVGGRNTGELFL.

V and J are TRBV6-1 and TRBJ2-7; a possible D gene is TRBD1 (5 bases). Germline V gives CDR1 MNHNS, CDR2 SASEGT. Deletions cut 6 bases from V and 3 bases from J, with 21 bases between. This CDR3 is built from 16 residues. CDR3 loop: CASSHPAPQGGYEQYF. The DNA for the CDR3 is TGTGCCAGCAGCCACCCTGCCCCCCAGGGCGGCTACGAGCAGTACTTC.

This clonotype was observed at least ten times. The CDR3: CASSPRLAGGKNEQFF. The CDR3 nucleotides read TGTGCCAGCAGTCCTAGGTTAGCGGGAGGGAAGAATGAGCAGTTCTTC. J is TRBJ2-1 and V is TRBV2, with 11 bases aligning to TRBD2. J was trimmed by 7 bases and V by 5 bases; bases with no gene match: 10. The CDR3 consists of 16 residues. From germline, CDR1 is SNHLY and CDR2 FYNNEI.

This clonotype appeared many times. The chain joins TRBV27 to TRBJ2-7, with 8 bases matching TRBD2. The length of the CDR3 is 13 residues. Trimming removed 6 bases from V and 5 bases from J; junction bases left unmatched: 6. Germline loops: CDR1 MNHEY, CDR2 SMNVEV (reference sequence). CDR3 coding DNA: TGTGCCAGCAGCGGGAGGGCCCCTAACGAGCAGTACTTC. Amino acids: CASSGRAPNEQYF.

This clonotype was detected ten times or more. CDR3 residues: CAWSGLAGGLYNEQFF. CDR3 nucleotides: TGTGCCTGGTCGGGACTAGCGGGAGGGCTATACAATGAGCAGTTCTTC. V gene TRBV30 combines with J gene TRBJ2-1, with TRBD2 identical over 16 bases. The germline V gene encodes CDR1 GTSNPN and CDR2 SVGIG (reference sequence). The junction had 5 bases not matched to a gene; V was cut back by 5 bases and J by 4 bases. The CDR3 runs to 16 residues. The full variable domain, rest sourced from reference TRBV30 and TRBJ2-1, is SQTIHQWPATLVQPVGSPLSLECTVEGTSNPNLYWYRQAAGRGLQLLFYSVGIGQISSEVPQNLSASRPQDRQFILSSKKLLLSDSGFYLCAWSGLAGGLYNEQFFGPGTRLTVL.

This clonotype was seen a handful of times. V usage is TRBV19 and J usage is TRBJ1-1; D is unclear. Trimming left V 4 bases short and J 4 bases short, with 10 bases between. Germline loops: CDR1 LNHDA, CDR2 SQIVND (reference sequence). The CDR3 loop spans 13 amino acids. The CDR3 loop is CASSTLEGTEAFF. The DNA of the CDR3 is TGTGCCAGTAGTACCCTGGAGGGCACTGAAGCTTTCTTT. Together with reference TRBV19 and TRBJ1-1, the CDR3 gives the full variable domain: DGGITQSPKYLFRKEGQNVTLSCEQNLNHDAMYWYRQDPGQGLRLIYYSQIVNDFQKGDIAEGYSVSREKKESFPLTVTSAQKNPTAFYLCASSTLEGTEAFFGQGTRLTVV.

The rearrangement links TRBV11-3 to TRBJ2-5; 12 positions match TRBD1. The junction had 6 bases not matched to a gene; V was cut back by 5 bases and J by 5 bases. Looked up from germline, CDR1 is SGHNT and CDR2 is YENEEA. CDR3 length: 15 residues. CDR3 sequence: CASSLGTGGVETQYF. DNA of the CDR3: TGTGCCAGCAGCCTCGGGACAGGGGGCGTGGAGACCCAGTACTTC.

This clonotype was detected ten times or more. The chain is built from TRBV6-1 and TRBJ1-1, with D hard to call. This CDR3 has 12 amino acids. The germline CDR1 and CDR2 sequences are MNHNS and SASEGT. V was shortened by 6 bases and J by 9 bases, with 14 bases between the two germline ends. CDR3 region: CASRDDTLQAFF. DNA of the CDR3: TGTGCCAGCAGGGACGACACCCTCCAAGCTTTCTTT.

This clonotype was picked up many times. The chain combines TRBV7-9 with TRBJ2-1; D unresolved. The CDR3 runs to 14 residues. Germline assignment: CDR1 SEHNR and CDR2 FQNEAQ (reference sequence). Trimming removed 5 bases at V and 1 base at J, with 9 bases between. CDR3 sequence: CASSPQRSYNEQFF. The CDR3 nucleotides are TGTGCCAGCAGCCCCCAGCGATCCTACAATGAGCAGTTCTTC.

This clonotype was observed a few times. CDR3 sequence: CASSPHQRGNTEAFF. CDR3 sequence (DNA): TGTGCCAGCAGTCCCCATCAAAGGGGAAACACTGAAGCTTTCTTT. The chain links TRBV6-1 to TRBJ1-1; D is possibly TRBD1 (5 bases). Trimming removed 5 bases at V and 2 bases at J, with 15 bases between. CDR1 MNHNS and CDR2 SASEGT come from the germline V gene. The CDR3 runs to 15 residues.

This clonotype occurred many times. V usage is TRBV11-2 and J usage is TRBJ2-3; 11 bases align to TRBD1. The CDR3 contains 16 residues. The germline V gene has CDR1 SGHAT and CDR2 FQNNGV. V was clipped by 6 bases and J by 1 base; unmatched bases: 6. The CDR3 sequence: CASRTVGQGGTDTQYF. In DNA, the CDR3 is TGTGCCAGCAGAACTGTGGGACAGGGGGGCACAGATACGCAGTATTTT.

The V gene is TRBV12-3 or TRBV12-4, the J gene TRBJ1-3; no clear D. The CDR3 sequence is 13 residues long. V lost 6 bases, J lost 5 bases, and 11 bases lay in between. The CDR3 DNA reads as TGTGCCAGCAGAGAGACCGCTAGAAACACCATATATTTT. Amino acid sequence: CASRETARNTIYF.

This chain joins TRBV5-5 and TRBJ1-1, with D perhaps TRBD1 (5 bases). The CDR3 loop spans 15 amino acids. Trimming pared 4 bases from V and 5 bases from J, leaving 18 bases between. CDR1 is SGHKS and CDR2 is YYEKEE in the germline V gene (reference sequence). The CDR3 nucleotides are TGTGCCAGCAGCCCGTCAGGGACGCGGGAGACTGAAGCTTTCTTT. It is translated as CASSPSGTRETEAFF.

In this sample, this clonotype turned up many times. The chain joins TRBV5-5 to TRBJ1-2, with unresolved D. Per the germline V gene, CDR1 is SGHKS and CDR2 is YYEKEE (reference sequence). Trimming removed 2 bases from V and 6 bases from J, with 11 bases in between. The CDR3 covers 13 residues. DNA of the CDR3: TGTGCCAGCAGCTTTGTATCGCAGGATGGCTACACCTTC. Its translation: CASSFVSQDGYTF.

The CDR3 reads CASSVTSGSTGELFF. The CDR3 DNA sequence: TGTGCCAGCAGCGTTACTAGCGGGAGTACCGGGGAGCTGTTTTTT. This sequence joins TRBV9 and TRBJ2-2; 11 positions match TRBD2. Germline CDR1 SGDLS, CDR2 YYNGEE. V was pared by 2 bases and J by 5 bases, with 2 bases of the junction left unmatched. This CDR3 contains 15 residues.

J is TRBJ2-5 and V is TRBV29-1; D is ambiguous. Germline V gene data show CDR1 as SQVTM and CDR2 as ANQGSEA. Trimming stripped 4 bases from V and 1 base from J, with 13 bases between. The CDR3 is 14 amino acids. The CDR3 nucleotides are TGCAGCGTTGCTCGGTTACTTCGCCAAGAGACCCAGTACTTC. Translated: CSVARLLRQETQYF. Full variable domain (outside the CDR3, taken from reference TRBV29-1 and TRBJ2-5): SAVISQKPSRDICQRGTSLTIQCQVDSQVTMMFWYRQQPGQSLTLIATANQGSEATYESGFVIDKFPISRPNLTFSTLTVSNMSPEDSSIYLCSVARLLRQETQYFGPGTRLLVL.

This clonotype was seen repeatedly, ten times or more. The chain uses TRBV12-3 or TRBV12-4 and TRBJ2-1; TRBD2 aligns across 7 bases. CDR3 length: 16 amino acids. V trimming: 1 base; J trimming: 7 bases; junction bases outside the gene matches: 10. As DNA, the CDR3 is TGTGCCAGCAGTTTAGTTTCGGGAGGAAGGGGAAATGAGCAGTTCTTC. This sequence encodes CASSLVSGGRGNEQFF.

The chain carries TRBV12-3 or TRBV12-4 and TRBJ2-5, with D perhaps given as TRBD1 or TRBD2 (5 bases each). The CDR3 length is 14 residues. V lost 3 bases to trimming and J lost 5 bases, with 13 bases between them. The chain's CDR3 is CASSFDSSGETQYF. The CDR3, as DNA: TGTGCCAGCAGTTTCGACAGTTCGGGGGAGACCCAGTACTTC.

At least ten counts were recorded for this clonotype. The chain uses TRBV30 and TRBJ2-1; 8 bases agree with TRBD2. V shed 4 bases and J 1 base; nucleotides not matched to a gene: 15. CDR1 is GTSNPN and CDR2 is SVGIG in the germline V gene (reference sequence). This CDR3 contains 18 residues. The CDR3 here is CAWNGRGSGSGSYNEQFF. The CDR3 nucleotides read TGTGCCTGGAACGGACGGGGGAGCGGGAGTGGGTCCTACAATGAGCAGTTCTTC.

This clonotype has at least ten counts. This rearrangement joins TRBV20-1 to TRBJ2-1, with TRBD2 matching 8 bases. Germline CDR1 reads DFQATT; CDR2 reads SNEGSKA (reference sequence). The CDR3 extends over 15 amino acids. Losses at the gene ends were 2 bases for V and 2 bases for J; bases not matched to a gene: 5. The CDR3 coding sequence is TGCAGTGCTAGATTTACAGCGGGAGCCTACAATGAGCAGTTCTTC. As protein: CSARFTAGAYNEQFF.